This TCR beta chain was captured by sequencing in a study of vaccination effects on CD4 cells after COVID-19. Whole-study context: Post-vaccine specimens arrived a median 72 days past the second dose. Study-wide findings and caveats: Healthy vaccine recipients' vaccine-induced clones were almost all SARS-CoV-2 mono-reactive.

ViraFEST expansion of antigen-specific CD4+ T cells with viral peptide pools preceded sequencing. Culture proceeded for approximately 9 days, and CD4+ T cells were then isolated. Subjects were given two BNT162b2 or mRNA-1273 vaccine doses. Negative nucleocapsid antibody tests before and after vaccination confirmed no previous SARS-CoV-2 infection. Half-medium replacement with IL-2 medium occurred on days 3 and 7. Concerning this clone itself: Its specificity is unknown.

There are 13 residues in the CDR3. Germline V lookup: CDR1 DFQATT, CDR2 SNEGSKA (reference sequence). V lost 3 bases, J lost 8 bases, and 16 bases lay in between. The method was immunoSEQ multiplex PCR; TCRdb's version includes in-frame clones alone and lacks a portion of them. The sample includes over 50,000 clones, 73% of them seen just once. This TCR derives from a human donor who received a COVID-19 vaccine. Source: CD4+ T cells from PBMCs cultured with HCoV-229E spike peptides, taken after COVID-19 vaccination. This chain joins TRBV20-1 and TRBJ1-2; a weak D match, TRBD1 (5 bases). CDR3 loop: CSASSQGWSGYTF. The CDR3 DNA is TGCAGTGCTAGTAGTCAGGGATGGAGCGGCTACACCTTC.